This is a list of T cell receptor beta chains from one sample in a study of shared clonotypes between healthy human individuals. Produced via immunoSEQ multiplex PCR; TCRdb's table is partial and in-frame only. The data contain roughly 2.1 million clones, just over 90% of them singletons. The sample was naive CD8+ T cells from PBMCs. All receptors come from a man aged 18 to 30 in good health. Some clones in this sample may be carry-over from other donors' samples. Both conserved end residues are part of each CDR3. The D gene is left open where the match is weak.

>TRBV6-1|-|14|TRBJ2-7
CASSEFGETYEQYF
TGTGCCAGCAGTGAATTTGGGGAAACCTACGAGCAGTACTTC
>TRBV7-9|-|15|TRBJ1-4
CASSLDRATNEKLFF
TGTGCCAGCAGCTTAGACAGGGCAACTAATGAAAAACTGTTTTTT
>TRBV28|-|12|TRBJ2-5
CASTWSGETQYF
TGTGCCAGCACTTGGAGCGGAGAGACCCAGTACTTC
>TRBV11-2|-|15|TRBJ2-1
CASSQIRTDYNEQFF
TGTGCCAGCAGCCAAATCAGGACAGATTACAATGAGCAGTTCTTC
>TRBV19|-|13|TRBJ2-1
CASSMGRANEQFF
TGTGCCAGTAGTATGGGCAGGGCCAATGAGCAGTTCTTC
>TRBV5-1|TRBD1|16|TRBJ2-2
CASALPGQVNTGELFF
TGCGCCAGCGCCTTACCGGGACAGGTCAACACCGGGGAGCTGTTTTTT
>TRBV9|TRBD2|14|TRBJ2-5
CASTVGASGVDQYF
TGTGCCAGCACCGTCGGGGCTAGCGGGGTGGACCAGTACTTC
>TRBV4-1|-|18|TRBJ2-1
CASSPKGVPGRVYNEQFF
TGCGCCAGCAGCCCCAAGGGGGTTCCGGGACGGGTGTACAATGAGCAGTTCTTC
>TRBV5-1|TRBD2|21|TRBJ2-7
CASSGWKLAGGPNRNSYEQYF
TGCGCCAGCAGTGGCTGGAAACTAGCGGGAGGGCCGAACCGTAACTCCTACGAGCAGTACTTC
>TRBV5-1|-|15|TRBJ2-7
CASSSIDRFTYEQYF
TGCGCCAGCAGCTCGATAGACAGGTTTACCTACGAGCAGTACTTC
>TRBV13|TRBD1|15|TRBJ2-7
CASSLEGQGWPEQYF
TGTGCCAGCAGCTTAGAGGGACAGGGGTGGCCTGAGCAGTACTTC
>TRBV28|TRBD2|17|TRBJ2-5
CASSFRRVLAAQETQYF
TGTGCCAGCAGTTTTAGGCGGGTCCTAGCGGCTCAAGAGACCCAGTACTTC
>TRBV6-5|TRBD1|14|TRBJ1-6
CASSQTGGTSPLHF
TGTGCCAGCAGCCAAACAGGGGGCACGTCACCCCTCCACTTT
>TRBV9|-|14|TRBJ2-7
CASSEGDISYEQYF
TGTGCCAGCAGCGAGGGGGACATCTCGTACGAGCAGTACTTC
>TRBV6-5|TRBD2|15|TRBJ2-3
CASSYITGTRDTQYF
TGTGCCAGCAGTTACATTACAGGGACTAGAGATACGCAGTATTTT
>TRBV7-9|-|16|TRBJ1-1
CASSPALQGMNTEAFF
TGTGCCAGCAGCCCCGCTCTGCAGGGCATGAACACTGAAGCTTTCTTT
>TRBV5-1|TRBD1|18|TRBJ1-4
CASSLARGTEATNEKLFF
TGCGCCAGCAGCTTGGCGCGAGGGACAGAGGCAACTAATGAAAAACTGTTTTTT
>TRBV10-3|TRBD1|16|TRBJ1-5
CAISETDRAKGQPQHF
TGTGCCATCAGTGAGACGGACAGGGCGAAAGGTCAGCCCCAGCATTTT
>TRBV30|TRBD1|13|TRBJ1-1
CAWDRGDSGEAFF
TGTGCCTGGGACAGGGGTGATTCTGGTGAAGCTTTCTTT
>TRBV30|-|10|TRBJ1-1
CAWRAVEAFF
TGTGCCTGGAGGGCGGTGGAAGCTTTCTTT
>TRBV28|-|14|TRBJ2-7
CASSKRPSIYEQYF
TGTGCCAGCAGCAAGCGGCCTTCTATCTACGAGCAGTACTTC
>TRBV10-3|-|14|TRBJ1-2
CAISEPWTDYGYTF
TGTGCCATCAGTGAACCATGGACGGACTATGGCTACACCTTC
>TRBV7-9|-|17|TRBJ2-1
CASSSTLDLFIYNEQFF
TGTGCCAGCAGCTCGACCTTAGACCTCTTTATCTACAATGAGCAGTTCTTC